This TCR beta chain was obtained from a study of T cells in Graves' hyperthyroidism and ophthalmopathy. About this clonotype: This CDR3 fails to terminate in the conserved phenylalanine or tryptophan, so it likely reflects a read error.

The germline V gene has CDR1 SQVTM and CDR2 ANQGSEA. CDR3 length: 14 amino acids. Trimming left V 4 bases short and J 4 bases short, with 16 bases between. Amplified regions were TCR beta CDR3 sequences from RNA transcripts. The HTBI set primed first-round TCR CDR3 RT-PCR. TCRdb re-derived calls from the multiplex PCR reads in MiXCR, one entry per CDR3 protein. The data show roughly 570,000 distinct CDR3 sequences, 35% to 55% seen once. This chain links TRBV29-1 with TRBJ1-2; D remains ambiguous. This TCR was sampled from an adult woman with Graves' disease, either hyperthyroidism or ophthalmopathy (not recorded which). The sample taken for sequencing was peripheral blood or thyroid tissue (not recorded which). The CDR3 protein is CSVGPPKGPYGYTL. The CDR3 DNA reads as TGCAGCGTTGGTCCCCCTAAGGGCCCCTATGGCTACACCCTC.